The source of this T cell receptor beta chain is a study of T cell responses to AZD1222 COVID-19 vaccine. Profiling relied on immunoSEQ multiplex PCR, and the TCRdb table lists in-frame clones only, not all of them. The table includes over 120,000 clones, 80% to 90% detected once. Broader study findings: Females made up more of the donors, who were largely white British, and clonal diversity may have come out too low.

To note about this clone: Its antigen is undetermined. This sample also contains other DNA sequences that code for the same CDR3.

Trimming took 0 bases from V and 4 from J, leaving 6 bases between them. The CDR3 is 13 amino acids. Germline CDR1 MNHEY, CDR2 SVGAGI. Sequences were derived from peripheral blood, sampled on day 0 of AZD1222 vaccination. This chain connects TRBV6-5 to TRBJ1-1, with D possibly being TRBD1 (6 bases). The clonotype comes from an adult in good health. The CDR3 DNA reads TGTGCCAGCAGTTACTCAGGGGGCACTGAAGCTTTCTTT. It is translated as CASSYSGGTEAFF.